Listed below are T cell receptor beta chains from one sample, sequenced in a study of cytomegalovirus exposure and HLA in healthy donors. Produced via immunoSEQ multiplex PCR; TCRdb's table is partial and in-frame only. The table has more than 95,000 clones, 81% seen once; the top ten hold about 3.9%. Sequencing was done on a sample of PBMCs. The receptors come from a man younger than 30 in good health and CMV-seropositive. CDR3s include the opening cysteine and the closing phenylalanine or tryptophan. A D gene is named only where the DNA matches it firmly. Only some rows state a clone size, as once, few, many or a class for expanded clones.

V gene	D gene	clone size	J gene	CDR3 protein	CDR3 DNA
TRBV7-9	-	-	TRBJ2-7	CASGGGYEQYF	TGTGCCAGTGGGGGAGGCTACGAGCAGTACTTC
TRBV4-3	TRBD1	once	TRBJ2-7	CASSPVTGAYEQYF	TGCGCCAGCAGCCCTGTCACAGGGGCGTACGAGCAGTACTTC
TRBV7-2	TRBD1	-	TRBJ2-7	CASLGTGDYEQYF	TGTGCCAGCCTAGGGACAGGGGACTACGAGCAGTACTTC
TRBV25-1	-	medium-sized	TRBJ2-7	CASESGQTDYEQYF	TGTGCCAGCGAGTCCGGACAGACAGACTACGAGCAGTACTTC
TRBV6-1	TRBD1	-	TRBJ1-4	CASRRPGQGSEKLFF	TGTGCCAGCAGGCGACCGGGACAGGGGTCCGAAAAACTGTTTTTT
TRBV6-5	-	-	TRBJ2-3	CASQDSTGRTDTQYF	TGTGCCAGCCAGGATTCGACAGGTCGCACAGATACGCAGTATTTT
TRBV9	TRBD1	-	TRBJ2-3	CASSVRDRGSTQYF	TGTGCCAGCAGCGTCCGGGACAGGGGTTCTACGCAGTATTTT
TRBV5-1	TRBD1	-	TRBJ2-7	CASSPGGAVYEQYF	TGCGCCAGCAGCCCAGGGGGCGCGGTATACGAGCAGTACTTC
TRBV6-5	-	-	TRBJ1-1	CASSNRENTEAFF	TGTGCCAGCAGCAACCGCGAGAACACTGAAGCTTTCTTT
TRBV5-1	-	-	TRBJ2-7	CASSFDSTSPRGYF	TGCGCCAGCAGCTTCGACAGTACCTCCCCGCGAGGGTACTTC
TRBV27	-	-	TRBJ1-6	CASSFRQGGFGSPLHF	TGTGCCAGCAGTTTTAGGCAGGGAGGTTTCGGGTCACCCCTCCACTTT
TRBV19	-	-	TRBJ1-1	CASSMGRTMNTEAFF	TGTGCCAGTAGTATGGGCAGAACAATGAACACTGAAGCTTTCTTT
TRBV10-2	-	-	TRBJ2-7	CASSELAGDRGYEQYF	TGCGCCAGCAGTGAGTTAGCGGGGGACAGGGGATACGAGCAGTACTTC
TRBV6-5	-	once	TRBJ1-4	CASSYFGQANEKLFF	TGTGCCAGCAGTTACTTTGGTCAGGCTAATGAAAAACTGTTTTTT